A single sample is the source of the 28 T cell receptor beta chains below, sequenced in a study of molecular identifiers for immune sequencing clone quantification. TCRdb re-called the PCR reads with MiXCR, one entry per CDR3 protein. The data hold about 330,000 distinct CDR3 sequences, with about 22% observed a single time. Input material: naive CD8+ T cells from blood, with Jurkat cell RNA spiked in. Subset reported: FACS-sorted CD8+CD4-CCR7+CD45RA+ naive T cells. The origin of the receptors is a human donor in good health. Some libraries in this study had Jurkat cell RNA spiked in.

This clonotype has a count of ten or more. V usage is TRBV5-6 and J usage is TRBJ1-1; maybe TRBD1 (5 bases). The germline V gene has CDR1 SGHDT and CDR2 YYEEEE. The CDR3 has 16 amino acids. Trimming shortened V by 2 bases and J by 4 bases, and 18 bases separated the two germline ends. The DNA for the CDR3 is TGTGCCAGCAGCTTCCAGGGTATGGTCGGTACCACTGAAGCTTTCTTT. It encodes CASSFQGMVGTTEAFF.

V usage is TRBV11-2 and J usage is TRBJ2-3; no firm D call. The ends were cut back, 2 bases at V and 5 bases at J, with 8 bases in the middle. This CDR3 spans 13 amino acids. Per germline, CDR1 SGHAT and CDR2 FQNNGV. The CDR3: CASSLFAEDTQYF. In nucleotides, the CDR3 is TGTGCCAGCAGCTTATTTGCGGAAGATACGCAGTATTTT.

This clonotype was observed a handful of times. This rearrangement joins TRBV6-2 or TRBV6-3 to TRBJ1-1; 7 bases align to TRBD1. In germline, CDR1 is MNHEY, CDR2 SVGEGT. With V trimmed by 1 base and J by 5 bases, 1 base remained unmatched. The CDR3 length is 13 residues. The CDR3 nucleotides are TGTGCCAGCAGTTACTTGACAGGGACTGAAGCTTTCTTT. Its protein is CASSYLTGTEAFF.

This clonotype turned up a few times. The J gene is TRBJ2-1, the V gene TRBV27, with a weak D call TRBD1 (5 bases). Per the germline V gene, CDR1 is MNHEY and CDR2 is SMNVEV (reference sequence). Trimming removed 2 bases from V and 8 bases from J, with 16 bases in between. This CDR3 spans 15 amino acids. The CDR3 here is CASSLGSGLSDEQFF. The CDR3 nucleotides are TGTGCCAGCAGTTTAGGGTCAGGGCTTTCGGATGAGCAGTTCTTC.

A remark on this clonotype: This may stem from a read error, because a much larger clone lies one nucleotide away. CDR3 coding DNA: TGTGCCAGCAGCTCAGGAGGACAGGGACCCACAGATACGCAGTATTTT. Translation: CASSSGGQGPTDTQYF. The rearrangement joins TRBV9 to TRBJ2-3, with TRBD1 matching over 8 bases. Per germline, CDR1 SGDLS and CDR2 YYNGEE. J lost 2 bases, V lost 4 bases, and 9 bases had no gene match. The CDR3 is 16 amino acids.

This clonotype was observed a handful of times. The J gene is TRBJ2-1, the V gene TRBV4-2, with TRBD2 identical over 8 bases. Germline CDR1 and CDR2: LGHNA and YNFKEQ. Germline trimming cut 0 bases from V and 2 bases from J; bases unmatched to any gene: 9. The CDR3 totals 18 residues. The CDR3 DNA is TGTGCCAGCAGCCAAGATTCAAGGGTAGCGGGACCCTACAATGAGCAGTTCTTC. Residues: CASSQDSRVAGPYNEQFF.

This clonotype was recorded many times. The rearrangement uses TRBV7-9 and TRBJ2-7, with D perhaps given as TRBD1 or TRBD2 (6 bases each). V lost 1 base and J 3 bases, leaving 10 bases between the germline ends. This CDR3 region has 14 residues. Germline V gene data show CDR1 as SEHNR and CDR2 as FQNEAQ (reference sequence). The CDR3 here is CASSLDGGLYEQYF. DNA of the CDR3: TGTGCCAGCAGCTTAGATGGGGGGCTCTACGAGCAGTACTTC.

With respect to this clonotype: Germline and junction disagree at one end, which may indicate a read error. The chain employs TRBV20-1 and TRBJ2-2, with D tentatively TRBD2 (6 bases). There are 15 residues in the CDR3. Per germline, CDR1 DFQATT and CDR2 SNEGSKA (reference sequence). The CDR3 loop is CNARAGGIITGELFF. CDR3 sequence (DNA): TGCAATGCTAGAGCCGGCGGGATTATCACCGGGGAGCTGTTTTTT.

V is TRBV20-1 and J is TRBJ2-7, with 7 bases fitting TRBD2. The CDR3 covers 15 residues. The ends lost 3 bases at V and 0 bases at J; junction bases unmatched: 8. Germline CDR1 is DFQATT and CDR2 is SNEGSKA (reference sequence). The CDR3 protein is CSASPLAGDSYEQYF. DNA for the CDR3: TGCAGTGCTAGCCCGTTGGCGGGGGACTCCTACGAGCAGTACTTC.

The CDR3 bases are TGCAGTGCTAGAGAACCATGGTCCTCTGGGGAGACCCAGTACTTC. Translation gives CSAREPWSSGETQYF. The chain employs TRBV20-1 and TRBJ2-5; D not resolved. The CDR3 consists of 15 residues. V was cut by 0 bases and J by 5 bases, with 16 bases left in between. Germline V gives CDR1 DFQATT, CDR2 SNEGSKA (reference sequence).

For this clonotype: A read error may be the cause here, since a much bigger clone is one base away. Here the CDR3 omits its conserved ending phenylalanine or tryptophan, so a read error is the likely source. The CDR3 nucleotides read TGCAGCGTTGGAGGGGGAGCTGGGTACGAGCAGTACCTC. Translating gives CSVGGGAGYEQYL. V gene TRBV29-1 combines with J gene TRBJ2-7; perhaps TRBD1 as D (6 bases). CDR3 length: 13 residues. The germline CDR1 and CDR2 sequences are SQVTM and ANQGSEA. V lost 4 bases and J 4 bases, leaving 14 bases between the germline ends.

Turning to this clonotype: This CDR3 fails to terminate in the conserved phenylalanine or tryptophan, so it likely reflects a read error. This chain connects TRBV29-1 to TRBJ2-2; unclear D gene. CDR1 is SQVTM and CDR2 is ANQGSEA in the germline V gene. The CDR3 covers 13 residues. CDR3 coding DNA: TGCAGCGTTGAATTGATCAACACCGGAGAGCTGTTTGTT. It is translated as CSVELINTGELFV.

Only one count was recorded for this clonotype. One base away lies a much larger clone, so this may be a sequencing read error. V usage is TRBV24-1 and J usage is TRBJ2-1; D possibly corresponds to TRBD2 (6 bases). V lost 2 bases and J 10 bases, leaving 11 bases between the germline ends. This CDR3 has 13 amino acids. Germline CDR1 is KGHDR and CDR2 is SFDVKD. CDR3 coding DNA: TGTGCCACCAGTGATTCGACTAGTAAAGAGCAGTTCTTC. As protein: CATSDSTSKEQFF.

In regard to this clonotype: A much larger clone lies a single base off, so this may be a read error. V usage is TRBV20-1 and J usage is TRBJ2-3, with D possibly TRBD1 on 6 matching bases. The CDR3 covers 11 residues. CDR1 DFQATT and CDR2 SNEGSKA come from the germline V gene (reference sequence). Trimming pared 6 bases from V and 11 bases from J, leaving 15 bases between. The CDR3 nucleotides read TGCAGTGCCGAAACAGGGCAAGAGCAGTATTTT. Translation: CSAETGQEQYF.

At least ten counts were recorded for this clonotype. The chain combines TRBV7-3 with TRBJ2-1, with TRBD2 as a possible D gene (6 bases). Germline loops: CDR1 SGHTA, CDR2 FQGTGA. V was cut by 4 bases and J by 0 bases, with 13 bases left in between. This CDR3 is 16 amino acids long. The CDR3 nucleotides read TGTGCCAGCAGCTCCCTGGGCGGGGCCTCCTACAATGAGCAGTTCTTC. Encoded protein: CASSSLGGASYNEQFF.

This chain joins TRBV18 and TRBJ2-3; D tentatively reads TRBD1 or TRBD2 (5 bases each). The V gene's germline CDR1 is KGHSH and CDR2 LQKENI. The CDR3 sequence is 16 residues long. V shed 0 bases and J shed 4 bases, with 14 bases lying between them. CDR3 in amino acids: CASSPPRQGVSDTQYF. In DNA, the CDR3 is TGTGCCAGCTCACCACCCCGGCAGGGAGTATCAGATACGCAGTATTTT. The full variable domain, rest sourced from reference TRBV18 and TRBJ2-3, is NAGVMQNPRHLVRRRGQEARLRCSPMKGHSHVYWYRQLPEEGLKFMVYLQKENIIDESGMPKERFSAEFPKEGPSILRIQQVVRGDSAAYFCASSPPRQGVSDTQYFGPGTRLTVL.

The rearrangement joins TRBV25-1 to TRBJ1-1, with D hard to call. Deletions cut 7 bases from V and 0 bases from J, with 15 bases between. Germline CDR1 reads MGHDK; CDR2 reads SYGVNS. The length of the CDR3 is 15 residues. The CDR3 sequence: CASIGGRELNTEAFF. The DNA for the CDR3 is TGTGCCAGCATAGGCGGAAGGGAACTGAACACTGAAGCTTTCTTT.

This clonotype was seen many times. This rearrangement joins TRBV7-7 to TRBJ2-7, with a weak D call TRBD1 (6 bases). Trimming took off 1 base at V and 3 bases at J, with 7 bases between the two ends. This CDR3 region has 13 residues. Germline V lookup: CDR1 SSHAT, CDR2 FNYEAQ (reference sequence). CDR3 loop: CASSLGQDYEQYF. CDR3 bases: TGTGCCAGCAGCTTAGGACAGGACTACGAGCAGTACTTC.

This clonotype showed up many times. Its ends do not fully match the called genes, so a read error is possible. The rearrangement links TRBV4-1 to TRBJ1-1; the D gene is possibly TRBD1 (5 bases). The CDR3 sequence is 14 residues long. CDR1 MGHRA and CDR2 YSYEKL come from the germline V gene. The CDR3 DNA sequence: TGTGCCAGCAGCTTGGGGCCGTTGAACACTGAAGCTTTCTTT. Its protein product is CASSLGPLNTEAFF.

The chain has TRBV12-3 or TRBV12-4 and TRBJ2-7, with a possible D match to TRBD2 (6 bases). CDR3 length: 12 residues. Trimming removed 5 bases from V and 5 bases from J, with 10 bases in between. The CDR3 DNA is TGTGCCAGCAGTATCGGGGGTCACGAGCAGTACTTC. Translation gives CASSIGGHEQYF.

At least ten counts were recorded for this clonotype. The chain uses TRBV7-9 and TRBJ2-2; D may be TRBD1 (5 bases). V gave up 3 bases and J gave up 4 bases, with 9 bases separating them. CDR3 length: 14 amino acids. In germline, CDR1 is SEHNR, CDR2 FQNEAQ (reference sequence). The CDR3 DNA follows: TGTGCCAGCAGCTTCTGGACAATCACCGGGGAGCTGTTTTTT. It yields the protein CASSFWTITGELFF.

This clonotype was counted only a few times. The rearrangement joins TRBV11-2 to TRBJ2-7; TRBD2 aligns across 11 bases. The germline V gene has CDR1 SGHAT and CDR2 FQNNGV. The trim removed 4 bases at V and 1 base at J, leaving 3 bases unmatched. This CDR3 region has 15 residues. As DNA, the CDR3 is TGTGCCAGCAGCTCTTTAGCGGGAGGGTCCTACGAGCAGTACTTC. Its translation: CASSSLAGGSYEQYF.

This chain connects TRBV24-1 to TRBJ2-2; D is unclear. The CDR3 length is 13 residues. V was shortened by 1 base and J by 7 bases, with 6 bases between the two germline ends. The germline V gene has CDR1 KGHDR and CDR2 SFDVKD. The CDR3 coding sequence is TGTGCCACCAGTGATTTCGAGGTCGGGGAGCTGTTTTTT. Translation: CATSDFEVGELFF.

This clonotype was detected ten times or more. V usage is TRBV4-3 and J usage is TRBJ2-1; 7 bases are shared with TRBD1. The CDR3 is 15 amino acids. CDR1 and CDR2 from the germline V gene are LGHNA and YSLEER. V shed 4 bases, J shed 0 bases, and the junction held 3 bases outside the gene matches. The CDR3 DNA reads TGCGCCAGCAGCCCGGACAGGAACTCCTACAATGAGCAGTTCTTC. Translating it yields CASSPDRNSYNEQFF.

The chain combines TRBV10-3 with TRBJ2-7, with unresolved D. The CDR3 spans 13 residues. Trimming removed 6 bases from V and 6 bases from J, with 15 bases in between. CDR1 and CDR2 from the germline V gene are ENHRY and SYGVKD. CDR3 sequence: CAIRPNTRFEQYF. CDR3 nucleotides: TGTGCCATCAGACCGAATACGAGATTCGAGCAGTACTTC.

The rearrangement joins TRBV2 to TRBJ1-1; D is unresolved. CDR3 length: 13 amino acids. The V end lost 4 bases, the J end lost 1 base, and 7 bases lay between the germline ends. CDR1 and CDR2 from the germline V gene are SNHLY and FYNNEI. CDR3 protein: CASSGPENTEAFF. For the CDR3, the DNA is TGTGCCAGCAGTGGCCCCGAGAACACTGAAGCTTTCTTT.

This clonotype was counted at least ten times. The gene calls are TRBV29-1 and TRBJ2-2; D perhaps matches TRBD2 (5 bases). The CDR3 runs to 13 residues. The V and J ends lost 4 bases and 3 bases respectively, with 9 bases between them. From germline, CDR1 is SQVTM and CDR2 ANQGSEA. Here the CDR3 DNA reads TGCAGCGTTGCGCTAGCCGACACCGGGGAGCTGTTTTTT. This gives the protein CSVALADTGELFF.

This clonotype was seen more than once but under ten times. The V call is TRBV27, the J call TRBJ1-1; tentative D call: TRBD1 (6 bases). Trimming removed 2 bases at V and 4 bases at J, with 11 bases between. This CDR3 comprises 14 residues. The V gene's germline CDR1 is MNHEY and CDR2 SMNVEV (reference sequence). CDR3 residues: CASSLLGGRTEAFF. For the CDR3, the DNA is TGTGCCAGCAGTTTACTCGGGGGCCGCACTGAAGCTTTCTTT.